This passage covers 19 T cell receptor beta chains from one sample sequenced in a study of blood T cell repertoires in COVID-19. TCRdb's copy holds only in-frame clones and misses some; the assay was immunoSEQ multiplex PCR. The table has some 200,000 clones, 65% to 90% seen once. The sample taken for sequencing was peripheral blood. The receptors come from a woman between 35 and 50 years old who had recovered from COVID-19.

The sample holds one count of this clone. The V and J genes are TRBV3-1 (or the pseudogene TRBV3-2) and TRBJ1-2; TRBD1 might be the D (6 bases). The CDR3 spans 15 residues. Trimming cost V 0 bases and J 3 bases, with 11 bases left between them. Germline-derived CDR1 and CDR2 are LGHDT and YNNKEL (reference sequence). The CDR3 sequence is CASSQDPGAHYGYTF. The CDR3 region has the DNA TGTGCCAGCAGCCAAGATCCAGGGGCCCACTATGGCTACACCTTC.

The chain recombines TRBV7-9 with TRBJ2-3; 9 bases fit TRBD2. V was clipped by 5 bases and J by 2 bases; unmatched bases: 8. Germline V gene data show CDR1 as SEHNR and CDR2 as FQNEAQ (reference sequence). This CDR3 region has 16 residues. CDR3 in amino acids: CASSTMGLADTDTQYF. The CDR3 coding sequence is TGTGCCAGCAGCACCATGGGACTAGCTGACACAGATACGCAGTATTTT.

The gene calls are TRBV28 and TRBJ1-2; D not certain. V was trimmed by 6 bases and J by 6 bases, leaving 5 bases between them. This CDR3 contains 10 residues. Germline assignment: CDR1 MDHEN and CDR2 SYDVKM. The DNA of the CDR3 is TGTGCCAGCAGGAGTAATGGCTACACCTTC. It yields the protein CASRSNGYTF.

This clone was seen only once. V is TRBV12-3 or TRBV12-4 and J is TRBJ2-5; D ambiguous. CDR3 size: 12 residues. V was clipped by 3 bases and J by 3 bases, with 5 bases between them. The CDR3 region has the DNA TGTGCCAGCAGTTTTGCAGAAGAGACCCAGTACTTC. Amino acid sequence: CASSFAEETQYF.

This clone has just a few counts. J is TRBJ2-3 and V is TRBV7-9; the D gene is possibly TRBD1 (5 bases). Trimming removed 5 bases from V and 1 base from J, with 16 bases in between. Germline V gives CDR1 SEHNR, CDR2 FQNEAQ (reference sequence). CDR3 length equals 16 residues. The CDR3 loop is CASSGSRVVGTDTQYF. The CDR3 nucleotides are TGTGCCAGCAGCGGATCCAGGGTGGTTGGCACAGATACGCAGTATTTT.

The genes are TRBV5-1 and TRBJ1-1; TRBD1 is a possible D gene (5 bases). Germline V gives CDR1 SGHRS, CDR2 YFSETQ. V shed 2 bases and J shed 0 bases, with 11 bases lying between them. This CDR3 comprises 15 residues. The DNA for the CDR3 is TGCGCCAGCAGCTTTATCGGACAAATGAACACTGAAGCTTTCTTT. It yields the protein CASSFIGQMNTEAFF.

The chain employs TRBV6-5 and TRBJ2-3; D may be TRBD1 (5 bases). Trimming took 4 bases from V and 0 from J, leaving 11 bases between them. Germline CDR1 and CDR2: MNHEY and SVGAGI. This CDR3 has 15 amino acids. The CDR3 DNA reads as TGTGCCAGCAGTTTGAGCAGGGTGAGCACAGATACGCAGTATTTT. Translated, it gives CASSLSRVSTDTQYF.

The chain employs TRBV10-3 and TRBJ1-2; D is uncertain. Germline assignment: CDR1 ENHRY and CDR2 SYGVKD. Trimming cost V 2 bases and J 7 bases, with 14 bases left between them. This CDR3 is 14 amino acids long. CDR3 protein: CAISEGGNPAGYTF. For the CDR3, the DNA is TGTGCCATCAGTGAGGGCGGGAATCCTGCTGGCTACACCTTC.

On this clone itself: Other DNA sequences in the same sample also yield this CDR3. The chain is built from TRBV2 and TRBJ1-5; the D gene is possibly TRBD1 (5 bases). V lost 6 bases to trimming and J lost 2 bases, with 8 bases between them. This CDR3 is built from 13 residues. CDR1 and CDR2 (germline): SNHLY, FYNNEI. The CDR3 sequence is CASRGQGNQPQHF. In nucleotides, the CDR3 is TGTGCCAGCAGGGGGCAAGGCAATCAGCCCCAGCATTTT.

The chain is built from TRBV29-1 and TRBJ2-5, with TRBD2 matching 8 bases. J was trimmed by 7 bases and V by 7 bases; bases with no gene match: 8. This CDR3 comprises 12 residues. Germline CDR1 SQVTM, CDR2 ANQGSEA. The CDR3 nucleotides read TGCAGCGCCATGCGGGGGGCCGGGACCCAGTACTTC. Its translation: CSAMRGAGTQYF.

The CDR3 region has the DNA TGCGCCTGCCACTCGGCGGGGGGGGACACCGGGGAGCTGTTTTTT. Translating gives CACHSAGGDTGELFF. The gene calls are TRBV10-2 and TRBJ2-2, with TRBD2 matching over 9 bases. Trimming removed 11 bases from V and 3 bases from J; junction bases left unmatched: 10. The CDR3 length is 15 residues. Germline V gene data show CDR1 as WSHSY and CDR2 as SAAADI.

The chain couples TRBV28 to TRBJ1-2; D is ambiguous. V was shortened by 4 bases and J by 5 bases, with 14 bases between the two germline ends. This CDR3 is built from 14 residues. Germline values: CDR1 MDHEN, CDR2 SYDVKM. In nucleotides, the CDR3 is TGTGCCAGCAGTTCGACTTCAACTCTTTATGGCTACACCTTC. This gives the protein CASSSTSTLYGYTF.

J is TRBJ2-3 and V is TRBV6-2 or TRBV6-3; the match to TRBD2 covers 10 bases. Germline CDR1 MNHEY, CDR2 SVGEGT. Germline trimming cut 5 bases from V and 5 bases from J; bases unmatched to any gene: 7. The CDR3 totals 15 residues. The CDR3: CASSRLAGLGDTQYF. CDR3 sequence (DNA): TGTGCCAGCAGTCGACTAGCGGGCCTAGGAGATACGCAGTATTTT.

The table lists this clone with a few counts. The rearrangement links TRBV29-1 to TRBJ1-1; 7 bases agree with TRBD1. V was pared by 6 bases and J by 4 bases, with 11 bases of the junction left unmatched. Germline loops: CDR1 SQVTM, CDR2 ANQGSEA. The CDR3 sequence is 14 residues long. This CDR3 reads CSVQDDRAGTEAFF. The CDR3 DNA reads as TGCAGCGTGCAGGATGACAGGGCCGGCACTGAAGCTTTCTTT.

The chain employs TRBV19 and TRBJ1-2; 8 nucleotides match TRBD1. The CDR3 runs 12 residues. The J segment lost 8 bases and the V segment lost 6 bases, leaving 5 bases of the junction unmatched. The germline gives CDR1 LNHDA, CDR2 SQIVND (reference sequence). The CDR3 nucleotides read TGTGCCAGTAGACTACAGGGGGGAGGCTACACCTTC. As protein: CASRLQGGGYTF.

The V and J genes are TRBV2 and TRBJ1-3; D ambiguous. Germline CDR1 SNHLY, CDR2 FYNNEI. The CDR3 runs to 14 residues. Trimming shortened V by 6 bases and J by 3 bases, and 12 bases separated the two germline ends. The CDR3 sequence: CASSAGSGGNTIYF. The CDR3, as DNA: TGTGCCAGCAGCGCGGGGAGTGGTGGAAACACCATATATTTT.

V is TRBV27 and J is TRBJ2-2, with 9 bases matching TRBD1. The CDR3 runs to 17 residues. Germline values: CDR1 MNHEY, CDR2 SMNVEV (reference sequence). With V trimmed by 2 bases and J by 4 bases, 8 bases remained unmatched. Here the CDR3 reads CASSLGPGQGSTGELFF. The CDR3 nucleotides are TGTGCCAGCAGTTTAGGCCCCGGACAGGGGAGCACCGGGGAGCTGTTTTTT.

This clone came up many times. The V and J genes are TRBV5-1 and TRBJ2-7; 9 bases are a match to TRBD1. The CDR3 runs to 13 residues. Per germline, CDR1 SGHRS and CDR2 YFSETQ. V lost 7 bases, J lost 9 bases, and 11 bases stayed unmatched. CDR3 residues: CASSGQGEWGQYF. CDR3 bases: TGCGCCAGCTCGGGACAGGGAGAGTGGGGGCAGTACTTC. Full variable domain (remainder filled in from reference TRBV5-1 and TRBJ2-7): KAGVTQTPRYLIKTRGQQVTLSCSPISGHRSVSWYQQTPGQGLQFLFEYFSETQRNKGNFPGRFSGRQFSNSRSEMNVSTLELGDSALYLCASSGQGEWGQYFGPGTRLTVT.

As for this clone: The same CDR3 is also encoded by other DNA sequences in this sample. V and J are TRBV19 and TRBJ2-7, with TRBD1 identical over 10 bases. The germline CDR1 and CDR2 sequences are LNHDA and SQIVND (reference sequence). Trimming cost V 3 bases and J 2 bases; bases outside gene matches: 4. This CDR3 contains 15 residues. The CDR3 bases are TGTGCCAGTAGTATGCCCGGACAGGGGGCCTACGAGCAGTACTTC. Its translation: CASSMPGQGAYEQYF. The variable domain in full, completed from reference TRBV19 and TRBJ2-7, reads DGGITQSPKYLFRKEGQNVTLSCEQNLNHDAMYWYRQDPGQGLRLIYYSQIVNDFQKGDIAEGYSVSREKKESFPLTVTSAQKNPTAFYLCASSMPGQGAYEQYFGPGTRLTVT.